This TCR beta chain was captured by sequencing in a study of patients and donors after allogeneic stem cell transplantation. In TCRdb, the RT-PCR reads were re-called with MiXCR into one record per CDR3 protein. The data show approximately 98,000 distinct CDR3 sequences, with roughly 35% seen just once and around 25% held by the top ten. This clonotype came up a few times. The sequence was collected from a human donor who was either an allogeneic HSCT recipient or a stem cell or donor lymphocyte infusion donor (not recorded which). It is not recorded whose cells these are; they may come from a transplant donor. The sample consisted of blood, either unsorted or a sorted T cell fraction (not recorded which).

The CDR3 coding sequence is TGTGCCAGCAGCTTGAGGCCGGGAACGAACACCGGGGAGCTGTTTTTT. Translating it yields CASSLRPGTNTGELFF. V gene TRBV5-5 combines with J gene TRBJ2-2, with D tentatively TRBD2 (5 bases). The germline V and J ends were trimmed by 1 base and 0 bases, with 10 bases remaining between them. Germline-derived CDR1 and CDR2 are SGHKS and YYEKEE (reference sequence). This CDR3 is built from 16 residues.